This T cell receptor (beta chain) was sequenced during a study of blood T cells in healthy people across ages. A J-beta primer mix and a sample-barcoded 5' primer were used in a second PCR of roughly 7 to 12 cycles. TCRdb re-derived calls from the 5' RACE reads in MiXCR, one entry per CDR3 protein. The table lists some 700,000 distinct CDR3 sequences, roughly two fifths of them singletons. This clonotype has a single count. A much larger clonotype is one base distant, so this may be a read error. The clonotype originates from a woman in her sixties or seventies in good health. Sequencing was performed on blood.

The CDR3 region is CASSLDVAGVYSEQFF. DNA for the CDR3: TGCGCCAGCAGCTTGGACGTCGCGGGAGTATACAGTGAGCAGTTCTTC. J is TRBJ2-1 and V is TRBV5-1, with TRBD2 matching over 7 bases. The CDR3 runs 16 residues. The germline gives CDR1 SGHRS, CDR2 YFSETQ.